This T cell receptor beta chain was recorded in a study of control samples from healthy donors and cancer patients. Measured with immunoSEQ multiplex PCR; TCRdb has only the in-frame clones, and not every one. The sample gives tens of thousands of clones, about 88% of which show up once; under 50% is in the top ten. CDR3 length: 15 residues. CDR1 is LNHDA, CDR2 SQIVND, per germline (reference sequence). V shed 5 bases, J shed 2 bases, and the junction held 4 bases outside the gene matches. This chain uses TRBV19 with TRBJ1-4, with TRBD1 identical over 8 bases. The sample consisted of PBMCs. This TCR came from a man in his sixties or seventies with lung cancer. The CDR3 here is CASSPRDRTNEKLFF. The CDR3 DNA is TGTGCCAGTAGTCCCCGGGACAGGACTAATGAAAAACTGTTTTTT.